This T cell receptor (beta chain) derives from a study of blood T cell repertoires in COVID-19. On the study more broadly: Sample material is recorded as cDNA or gDNA derived from T cells, B-cell-depleted T cells, or PBMCs.

Profiled with immunoSEQ multiplex PCR; TCRdb holds only in-frame clones, not every one. This table holds about 76,000 clones, 86% found once. The CDR3 length is 14 residues. V was cut by 0 bases and J by 3 bases, with 9 bases left in between. Germline values: CDR1 SGHTA, CDR2 FQGNSA. The clonotype was recovered from a human donor in a cohort sampled during active COVID-19. The chain combines TRBV7-2 with TRBJ2-7; maybe TRBD1 (5 bases). The sample taken for sequencing was peripheral blood. The CDR3, as DNA: TGTGCCAGCAGCTTAGCCCAGGGCCGCTACGAGCAGTACTTC. It specifies CASSLAQGRYEQYF. Full variable domain (outside the CDR3, taken from reference TRBV7-2 and TRBJ2-7): GAGVSQSPSNKVTEKGKDVELRCDPISGHTALYWYRQSLGQGLEFLIYFQGNSAPDKSGLPSDRFSAERTGGSVSTLTIQRTQQEDSAVYLCASSLAQGRYEQYFGPGTRLTVT.